This T cell receptor beta chain was identified in a study of blood T cell repertoires in COVID-19. As for the study in general: The samples span acute and convalescent COVID-19 from the United States, Italy and Spain. Sources were T cells, B-cell-depleted T cells, or PBMCs; the material itself was cDNA or gDNA.

Original analysis: For nucleated cells, counts were estimated from reference gene primer amplification. Here immunoSEQ multiplex PCR was the method, and the copy in TCRdb shows in-frame clones only, minus some. The V and J calls and the clone size are those of that table, but D and trimming were determined from the DNA. The sample lists 120,000 or so clones, more than 75% occurring once. This clone appeared once. Germline trimming cut 2 bases from V and 6 bases from J; bases unmatched to any gene: 11. The germline V gene has CDR1 GTSNPN and CDR2 SVGIG (reference sequence). This CDR3 is 17 amino acids long.

This receptor was identified in a woman in her forties or fifties with acute or convalescent COVID-19. The rearrangement links TRBV30 to TRBJ2-1, with 12 bases that match TRBD2. Sequenced material: peripheral blood. The CDR3 region is CAWSPRSSGRATNEQFF. CDR3 in DNA: TGTGCCTGGAGTCCTCGTTCTAGCGGGAGGGCCACCAATGAGCAGTTCTTC.